This T cell receptor (beta chain) derives from a study of blood T cells in healthy people across ages. Study-level findings and limits: Roughly linear age-related decline in beta diversity appeared, significant by age around 42. The long-lived group displayed more naive CD4+ cells, plus higher diversity, than the aged donors did.

Sample-barcoded 5' priming and a J-beta primer mix drove a second PCR of roughly 6 to 12 cycles. Per sample, CDR3-containing paired-end reads numbered at least 3 million. TCRdb recomputed calls from the 5' RACE reads with MiXCR, one row per CDR3 protein. This table holds around 750,000 distinct CDR3 sequences, approximately 55% found once. Points on this clonotype: Its antigen is undetermined.

Material for sequencing was blood. The receptor's source is a man of 80 years or more in good health.

CDR3 coding DNA: TGTGCCAGCAGCTTAAAACAGAAGGGTCACAATGAGCAGTTCTTC. It translates to CASSLKQKGHNEQFF. The rearrangement uses TRBV7-6 and TRBJ2-1; D remains unclear. The CDR3 covers 15 residues. With 2 bases removed from V and 5 bases from J, the gap between germline ends came to 13 bases. The V gene's germline CDR1 is SGHVS and CDR2 FNYEAQ.